Here is one T cell receptor (beta chain) with its context. Its antigen is not identified. The data stem from a study of blood T cells in healthy people across ages. Regarding the study as a whole: Unknown CMV status may confound age-related changes in expanded clones.

With a J-beta primer mix and a sample-barcoded 5' primer, a second PCR ran 7 to 11 cycles. There were at least 2.5 million CDR3-containing paired-end reads obtained from each sample. TCRdb redid the calling of the 5' RACE reads with MiXCR, one entry per CDR3 protein. This table has roughly 1.5 million distinct CDR3 sequences, under 55% appearing once. This clonotype was sampled from a young woman in good health. Sequencing was carried out using blood.

CDR3 sequence: CSVAGANSGNTIYF. The CDR3 nucleotides read TGCAGCGTCGCCGGGGCCAACTCTGGAAACACCATATATTTT. The rearrangement uses TRBV29-1 and TRBJ1-3, with D possibly matching TRBD1 (5 bases). Trimming removed 6 bases at V and 0 bases at J, with 12 bases between. Germline V CDR1 and CDR2: SQVTM, ANQGSEA. The CDR3 is 14 amino acids.